The 24 T cell receptor beta chains presented below share a single source sample, sequenced in a study of T cell responses to AZD1222 COVID-19 vaccine. Profiling relied on immunoSEQ multiplex PCR, and the TCRdb table lists in-frame clones only, not all of them. In the table there are about 180,000 clones, 80% to 90% of which are singletons. Sequences were derived from peripheral blood, sampled 28 days after the second AZD1222 dose. The receptors here all came from an adult who received the AZD1222 COVID-19 vaccine.

The V call is TRBV7-9, the J call TRBJ2-7; either TRBD1 or TRBD2 may fit D (5 bases each). The CDR3 covers 14 residues. V was clipped by 5 bases and J by 1 base, with 12 bases between them. Germline V gene data show CDR1 as SEHNR and CDR2 as FQNEAQ (reference sequence). The CDR3 here is CASSPGADSYEQYF. CDR3 bases: TGTGCCAGCAGCCCCGGGGCTGATTCCTACGAGCAGTACTTC.

This chain connects TRBV19 to TRBJ1-1, with D tentatively TRBD1 (5 bases). This CDR3 is 14 amino acids long. Trimming removed 5 bases from V and 1 base from J, with 11 bases in between. Germline V CDR1 and CDR2: LNHDA, SQIVND (reference sequence). The CDR3 region has the DNA TGTGCCAGTAGTTGGAGGGACCGGAACACTGAAGCTTTCTTT. This translates into CASSWRDRNTEAFF.

The V and J genes are TRBV7-6 and TRBJ1-1; tentatively, D is TRBD1 (5 bases). Germline assignment: CDR1 SGHVS and CDR2 FNYEAQ. The CDR3 has 15 amino acids. With 3 bases removed from V and 3 bases from J, the gap between germline ends came to 14 bases. CDR3 amino acids: CASSFGARVDTEAFF. As DNA, the CDR3 is TGTGCCAGCAGCTTTGGTGCCAGGGTTGACACTGAAGCTTTCTTT.

This chain uses TRBV6-1 with TRBJ2-3; TRBD1 might be the D (5 bases). The germline V and J ends were trimmed by 2 bases and 1 base, with 13 bases remaining between them. The CDR3 length is 16 residues. In germline, CDR1 is MNHNS, CDR2 SASEGT. CDR3 nucleotide sequence: TGTGCCAGCAGTGAAATTGCAGGGCGCCGCACAGATACGCAGTATTTT. It encodes CASSEIAGRRTDTQYF.

This clone appeared a few times. This chain connects TRBV18 to TRBJ1-2; 11 nucleotides match TRBD1. This CDR3 is built from 15 residues. Germline assignment: CDR1 KGHSH and CDR2 LQKENI. The trim removed 3 bases at V and 4 bases at J, leaving 4 bases unmatched. CDR3 nucleotides: TGTGCCAGCTCACCCGGGACAGGGGGGCTCTATGGCTACACCTTC. As protein: CASSPGTGGLYGYTF.

This clone has a handful of counts. The J gene is TRBJ1-5, the V gene TRBV24-1, with D maybe TRBD1 (5 bases). Germline-derived CDR1 and CDR2 are KGHDR and SFDVKD. The CDR3 sequence is 14 residues long. The V end was cut by 4 bases, the J end by 3 bases, with 9 bases between. This chain's CDR3 is CATSDRVVNQPQHF. In DNA, the CDR3 is TGTGCCACCAGTGACAGGGTGGTCAATCAGCCCCAGCATTTT.

This rearrangement joins TRBV6-5 to TRBJ1-2, with TRBD1 as a possible D gene (6 bases). Trimming left V 6 bases short and J 3 bases short, with 17 bases between. The CDR3 consists of 15 residues. Germline-derived CDR1 and CDR2 are MNHEY and SVGAGI. The DNA for the CDR3 is TGTGCCAGCAGACCCGGGACTAACAGGGACTATGGCTACACCTTC. Translation gives CASRPGTNRDYGYTF.

CDR3 coding DNA: TGTGCCAGCAGTGAGGACAGAACCTACGAGCAGTACTTC. Its translation is CASSEDRTYEQYF. The gene calls are TRBV6-1 and TRBJ2-7; tentative D call: TRBD1 (6 bases). Between the trimmed V and J ends, which lost 3 bases and 2 bases, there was a span of 8 bases. Germline CDR1 and CDR2: MNHNS and SASEGT. The CDR3 loop spans 13 amino acids.

The genes are TRBV7-3 and TRBJ2-7; no reliable D call. The CDR3 consists of 15 residues. V lost 4 bases and J 0 bases, leaving 13 bases between the germline ends. The germline CDR1 and CDR2 sequences are SGHTA and FQGTGA. The CDR3 region has the DNA TGTGCCAGCAGCTCAAACCGGATACTCTCCTACGAGCAGTACTTC. The encoded protein is CASSSNRILSYEQYF.

The V gene is TRBV9, the J gene TRBJ2-5, with a tentative D call TRBD2 (5 bases). The V end lost 6 bases, the J end lost 0 bases, and 15 bases lay between the germline ends. The CDR3 totals 15 residues. Germline values: CDR1 SGDLS, CDR2 YYNGEE. The CDR3 region has the DNA TGTGCCAGCAAAAAGGGCGGGTCGTACCAAGAGACCCAGTACTTC. The encoded protein is CASKKGGSYQETQYF.

The V gene is TRBV5-5, the J gene TRBJ2-3, with 15 nucleotides matching TRBD2. This CDR3 is 18 amino acids long. The germline V gene encodes CDR1 SGHKS and CDR2 YYEKEE (reference sequence). The junction had 11 bases not matched to a gene; V was cut back by 4 bases and J by 5 bases. In DNA, the CDR3 is TGTGCCAGCAGCCCCGTGGGACTAGCGGGGGGCATGGTAGATACGCAGTATTTT. It specifies CASSPVGLAGGMVDTQYF.

The chain is built from TRBV19 and TRBJ2-3; 9 nucleotides align to TRBD1. V dropped 6 bases and J dropped 6; count of bases not matched to a gene: 10. CDR1 and CDR2 from the germline V gene are LNHDA and SQIVND (reference sequence). This CDR3 has 15 residues. CDR3 sequence reads: CASRTGTGSGDTQYF. The CDR3 nucleotides read TGTGCCAGTAGAACCGGGACAGGGTCAGGGGATACGCAGTATTTT.

The J gene is TRBJ1-1, the V gene TRBV30; 9 positions agree with TRBD1. V dropped 8 bases and J dropped 1; count of bases not matched to a gene: 2. Germline loops: CDR1 GTSNPN, CDR2 SVGIG (reference sequence). CDR3 length: 12 residues. CDR3 loop: CAMGQGNTEAFF. The CDR3 DNA follows: TGTGCCATGGGACAGGGGAACACTGAAGCTTTCTTT.

The chain uses TRBV4-3 and TRBJ2-2; D possibly corresponds to TRBD2 (6 bases). The CDR3 extends over 16 amino acids. Trimming left V 0 bases short and J 5 bases short, with 13 bases between. From germline, CDR1 is LGHNA and CDR2 YSLEER. CDR3 region: CASSQDGQGGTGELFF. CDR3 bases: TGCGCCAGCAGCCAAGATGGGCAGGGAGGTACCGGGGAGCTGTTTTTT.

This clone has only one observation. V gene TRBV30 combines with J gene TRBJ2-7, with TRBD2 as a possible D gene (6 bases). The germline V and J ends were trimmed by 0 bases and 2 bases, with 23 bases remaining between them. CDR3 size: 18 residues. Germline CDR1 reads GTSNPN; CDR2 reads SVGIG (reference sequence). The CDR3 region has the DNA TGTGCCTGGAGTGTGTGCCTCGGCGGGGACGGAAGAACCTACGAGCAGTACTTC. Translating gives CAWSVCLGGDGRTYEQYF.

The rearrangement links TRBV30 to TRBJ1-2, with D uncertain. The CDR3 length is 13 residues. The germline CDR1 and CDR2 sequences are GTSNPN and SVGIG (reference sequence). The V end lost 5 bases, the J end lost 4 bases, and 14 bases lay between the germline ends. The CDR3 here is CAWAQNRGYGYTF. CDR3 bases: TGTGCCTGGGCCCAAAATCGGGGCTATGGCTACACCTTC.

The V call is TRBV25-1, the J call TRBJ2-5; 7 bases map to TRBD1. V lost 7 bases, J lost 2 bases, and 7 bases stayed unmatched. Germline V gene sequence: CDR1 MGHDK, CDR2 SYGVNS. This CDR3 is built from 14 residues. The CDR3 protein is CASTRQGVQETQYF. DNA of the CDR3: TGTGCCAGCACCCGGCAGGGGGTGCAAGAGACCCAGTACTTC.

In its sample, this clone was seen a few times. This chain uses TRBV11-2 with TRBJ1-3; TRBD1 is a possible D gene (5 bases). CDR1 and CDR2 from the germline V gene are SGHAT and FQNNGV. This CDR3 is 16 amino acids long. V was trimmed by 0 bases and J by 4 bases, leaving 13 bases between them. The CDR3, as DNA: TGTGCCAGCAGCTTAGATCAGGCAGGGACCGGAAACACCATATATTTT. Protein: CASSLDQAGTGNTIYF.

J is TRBJ2-1 and V is TRBV9, with D perhaps being TRBD1 or TRBD2 (5 bases each). CDR3 size: 13 residues. Germline V gene data show CDR1 as SGDLS and CDR2 as YYNGEE. Trimming pared 6 bases from V and 6 bases from J, leaving 13 bases between. In DNA form, the CDR3 reads TGTGCCAGCAATCCCAAGGGGACCAATGAGCAGTTCTTC. Translating it yields CASNPKGTNEQFF.

This clone was seen only once. This rearrangement joins TRBV11-2 to TRBJ1-3; D is uncertain. This CDR3 region has 15 residues. V was clipped by 0 bases and J by 4 bases, with 10 bases between them. CDR1 and CDR2 from the germline V gene are SGHAT and FQNNGV. CDR3 region: CASSLDRVSGNTIYF. The CDR3 nucleotides read TGTGCCAGCAGCTTAGATAGGGTCTCGGGAAACACCATATATTTT.

The chain couples TRBV10-1 to TRBJ2-1; 9 nucleotides align to TRBD2. The CDR3 extends over 14 amino acids. Germline values: CDR1 WNHNN, CDR2 SYGVQD (reference sequence). Losses at the gene ends were 6 bases for V and 6 bases for J; bases not matched to a gene: 6. The CDR3 coding sequence is TGCGCCAGCAGCAGGACTAGCGCCTTCAATGAGCAGTTCTTC. This encodes CASSRTSAFNEQFF.

The chain couples TRBV11-2 to TRBJ2-5; TRBD1 is a possible D gene (6 bases). CDR3 length: 15 amino acids. Germline CDR1 is SGHAT and CDR2 is FQNNGV. Trimming removed 4 bases from V and 1 base from J, with 13 bases in between. CDR3: CASSSGQYIQETQYF. The CDR3, as DNA: TGTGCCAGCAGCTCGGGACAATATATCCAAGAGACCCAGTACTTC.

This clone appeared once. The gene calls are TRBV24-1 and TRBJ1-2; TRBD1 matches 7 bases. The junction had 4 bases not matched to a gene; V was cut back by 8 bases and J by 5 bases. Germline V gene lookup returns CDR1 KGHDR and CDR2 SFDVKD. This CDR3 spans 12 amino acids. CDR3 amino acids: CATIDRVYGYTF. The CDR3 region has the DNA TGTGCCACCATAGACAGGGTTTATGGCTACACCTTC.

This rearrangement joins TRBV7-9 to TRBJ1-5, with TRBD1 identical over 7 bases. Germline-derived CDR1 and CDR2 are SEHNR and FQNEAQ (reference sequence). Trimming cost V 5 bases and J 3 bases; bases outside gene matches: 7. This CDR3 region has 15 residues. The CDR3 DNA reads TGTGCCAGCAGCAAGTCGGGACAGTACAATCAGCCCCAGCATTTT. As protein: CASSKSGQYNQPQHF.